This T cell receptor (beta chain) was sequenced in a study of blood T cells in healthy people across ages. Germline CDR1 is MNHNY and CDR2 is SVGAGI (reference sequence). The CDR3 loop spans 15 amino acids. Trimming took 2 bases from V and 2 from J, leaving 10 bases between them. Total RNA was isolated from each sample in quantities of at least 5.5 micrograms. A sample-barcoded 5' primer and a J-beta primer mix were used in a second PCR of about 6 to 12 cycles. TCRdb independently ran MiXCR on the 5' RACE reads; one entry per CDR3 protein. This sample yields about 1,000,000 distinct CDR3 sequences, of which 40% to 45% are seen a single time; 15% to 20% belongs to the top ten.

The V gene is TRBV6-6, the J gene TRBJ1-5; D perhaps matches TRBD1 (5 bases). The specimen sequenced was blood. The clonotype was recovered from a woman aged 55 to 70 in good health. The CDR3: CASSYEGSGNQPQHF. The CDR3 nucleotides are TGTGCCAGCAGTTACGAGGGGTCCGGCAATCAGCCCCAGCATTTT.